This T cell receptor beta chain was obtained from a study of blood T cell repertoires in COVID-19. For the study at large: Acute-phase and convalescent COVID-19 samples originated in the United States, Italy and Spain. PBMCs, B-cell-depleted T cells, or T cells provided the cDNA or gDNA that made up the material.

From germline, CDR1 is MNHEY and CDR2 SVGEGT. V was pared by 5 bases and J by 3 bases, with 10 bases between. This CDR3 comprises 13 residues. As handled by the study authors: Nucleated cell counts were estimated from reference gene primer amplification. Method: immunoSEQ multiplex PCR; TCRdb's copy keeps in-frame clones and lacks some. The V and J calls and clone size were taken over from that table, and D and trimming were inferred from the DNA. The repertoire holds 32,000 or so clones, with about 90% as singletons. The origin of this receptor is a man aged 50 or older with active or convalescent COVID-19. The chain employs TRBV6-2 or TRBV6-3 and TRBJ2-5; D gene unclear. The sample consisted of peripheral blood. The CDR3 coding sequence is TGTGCCAGCAGTACGGTCACCAAAGAGACCCAGTACTTC. This encodes CASSTVTKETQYF.